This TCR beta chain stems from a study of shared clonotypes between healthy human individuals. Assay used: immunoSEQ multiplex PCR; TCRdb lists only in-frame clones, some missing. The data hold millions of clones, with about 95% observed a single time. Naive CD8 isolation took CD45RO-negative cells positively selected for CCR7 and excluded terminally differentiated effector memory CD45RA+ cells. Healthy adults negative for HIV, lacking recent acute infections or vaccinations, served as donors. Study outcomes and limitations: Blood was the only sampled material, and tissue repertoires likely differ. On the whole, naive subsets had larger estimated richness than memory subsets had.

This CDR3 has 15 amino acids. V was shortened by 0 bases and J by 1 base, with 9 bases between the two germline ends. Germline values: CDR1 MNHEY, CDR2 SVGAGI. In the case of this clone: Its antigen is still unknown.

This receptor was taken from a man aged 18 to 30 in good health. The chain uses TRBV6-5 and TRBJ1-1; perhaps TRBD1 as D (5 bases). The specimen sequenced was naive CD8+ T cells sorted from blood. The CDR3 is CASSYSRRENTEAFF. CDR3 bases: TGTGCCAGCAGTTACTCGCGCAGGGAGAACACTGAAGCTTTCTTT.